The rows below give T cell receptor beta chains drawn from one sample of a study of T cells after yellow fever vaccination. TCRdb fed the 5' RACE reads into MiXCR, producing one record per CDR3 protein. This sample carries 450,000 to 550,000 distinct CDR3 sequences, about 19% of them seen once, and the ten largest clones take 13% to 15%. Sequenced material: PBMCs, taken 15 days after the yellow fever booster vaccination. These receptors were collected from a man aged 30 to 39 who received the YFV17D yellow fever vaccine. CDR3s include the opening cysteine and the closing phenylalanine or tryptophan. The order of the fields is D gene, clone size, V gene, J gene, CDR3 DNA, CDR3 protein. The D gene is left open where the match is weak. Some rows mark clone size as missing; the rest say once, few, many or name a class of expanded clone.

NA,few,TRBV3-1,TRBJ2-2,TGTGCCAGCAGCCCACACAGGCGGAACACCGGGGAGCTGTTTTTT,CASSPHRRNTGELFF
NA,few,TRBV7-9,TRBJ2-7,TGTGCCAGCAGCTCAGGTCCGGAGCAGTACTTC,CASSSGPEQYF
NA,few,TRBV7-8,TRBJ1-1,TGTGCCAGCAGCTTAATCCCACCGTTTCGGACTGAAGCTTTCTTT,CASSLIPPFRTEAFF
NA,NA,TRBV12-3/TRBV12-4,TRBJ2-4,TGTGCCAGCAGGACGGAGGGCGACATTCAGTACTTC,CASRTEGDIQYF
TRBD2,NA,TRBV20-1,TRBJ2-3,TGCAGTGCTAGTCGACTAGCGGGTTCAGATACGCAGTATTTT,CSASRLAGSDTQYF
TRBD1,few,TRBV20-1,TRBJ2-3,TGCAGTGCTTACTCCGGGACAGGGGGCGGTGGGAGCACAGATACGCAGTATTTT,CSAYSGTGGGGSTDTQYF
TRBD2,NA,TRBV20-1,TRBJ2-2,TGCAGAGCTAGATCATCTAGCGGGAGTTCTGTCTTGAACACCGGGGAGCTGTTTTTT,CRARSSSGSSVLNTGELFF
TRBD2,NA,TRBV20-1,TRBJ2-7,TGCAGTGCCCCGGGAGTAGCGGGCGAGCAGTACTTC,CSAPGVAGEQYF
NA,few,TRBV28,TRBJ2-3,TGTGCCAGCAGTTTGCTCCGTACTTGGAAGTATTTT,CASSLLRTWKYF
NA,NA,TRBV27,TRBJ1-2,TGTGCCAGCACCGGGGGCTATGGCTACACCTTC,CASTGGYGYTF
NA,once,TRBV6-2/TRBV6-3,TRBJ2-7,TGTGCCAGCAGTTACGACCATCCCACCTACGAGCAGTACTTC,CASSYDHPTYEQYF
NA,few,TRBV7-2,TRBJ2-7,TGTGCCAGCAGCACTTTGGGCCTAAGGGACGAGCAGTACTTC,CASSTLGLRDEQYF